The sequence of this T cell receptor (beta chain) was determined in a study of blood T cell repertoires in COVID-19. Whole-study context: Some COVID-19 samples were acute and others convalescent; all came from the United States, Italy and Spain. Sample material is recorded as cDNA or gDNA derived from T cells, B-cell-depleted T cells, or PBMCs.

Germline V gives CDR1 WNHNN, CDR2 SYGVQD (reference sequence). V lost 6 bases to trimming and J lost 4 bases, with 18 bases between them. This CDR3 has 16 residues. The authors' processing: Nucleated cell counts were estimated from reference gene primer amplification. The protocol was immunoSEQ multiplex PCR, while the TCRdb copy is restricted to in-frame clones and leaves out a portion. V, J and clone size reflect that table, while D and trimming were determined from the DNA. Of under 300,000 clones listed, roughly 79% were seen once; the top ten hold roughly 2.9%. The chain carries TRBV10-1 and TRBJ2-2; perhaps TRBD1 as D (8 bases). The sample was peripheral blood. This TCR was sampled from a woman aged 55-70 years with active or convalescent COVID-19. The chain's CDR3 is CASSPVQGEGTGELFF. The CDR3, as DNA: TGCGCCAGCAGCCCTGTACAGGGGGAGGGCACCGGGGAGCTGTTTTTT.